Listed below are T cell receptor beta chains from one sample, sequenced in a study of T cell responses to AZD1222 COVID-19 vaccine. Sequenced by immunoSEQ multiplex PCR; TCRdb stores in-frame clones only, minus some. The sample carries approximately 89,000 clones, under 95% recorded once. The sample in question was peripheral blood, obtained on day 0 of MenACWY control vaccination. The receptors shown here come from an adult in good health. Each CDR3 is given with its conserved first and last residue. Each record gives: clone size, J gene, D gene, V gene, CDR3 DNA, CDR3 protein. A D gene is named only where the DNA matches it firmly. Clone sizes are given selectively: once, few, many, or a class where the clone is expanded.

NA	TRBJ2-3	NA	TRBV9	TGTGCCAGCAGCGTACGAGAAGATACGCAGTATTTT	CASSVREDTQYF
NA	TRBJ2-7	NA	TRBV27	TGTGCCAGCACCCCCCCCTTCTCCTACGAGCAGTACTTC	CASTPPFSYEQYF
NA	TRBJ2-7	TRBD1	TRBV5-1	TGCGCCAGCAGCTACGGGACAGGGCGATCCTACGAGCAGTACTTC	CASSYGTGRSYEQYF
NA	TRBJ1-2	TRBD1	TRBV11-2	TGTGCCAGCAGTTCAAGAGGACAGGGGGCGCCGGGCTACACCTTC	CASSSRGQGAPGYTF
NA	TRBJ1-1	NA	TRBV25-1	TGTGCCAGCTCGAGAGGGTTCACTGAAGCTTTCTTT	CASSRGFTEAFF
NA	TRBJ2-5	NA	TRBV7-9	TGTGCCAGCGTATCCCCTCGGAGAGAGACCCAGTACTTC	CASVSPRRETQYF
NA	TRBJ1-2	TRBD1	TRBV30	TGTGCCTGGGTACCTCCTCCAGGGGGTAACTATGGCTACACCTTC	CAWVPPPGGNYGYTF
NA	TRBJ1-1	NA	TRBV11-2	TGTGCCAGCAGCCTCCCCAGGGGAAACACTGAAGCTTTCTTT	CASSLPRGNTEAFF
NA	TRBJ2-1	TRBD2	TRBV9	TGTGCCAGCAGCCCAAGCGGGACCTACAATGAGCAGTTCTTC	CASSPSGTYNEQFF
few	TRBJ2-6	NA	TRBV5-1	TGCGCCAGCAGGGACACCCCGTTCTCTGGGGCCAACGTCCTGACTTTC	CASRDTPFSGANVLTF
NA	TRBJ1-4	NA	TRBV7-2	TGTGCCAGCAGCCCCGATGAAAGGGCGGAAAAACTGTTTTTT	CASSPDERAEKLFF
once	TRBJ2-3	TRBD2	TRBV6-1	TGTGCCAGCAGTGAAGCGCAGCGCCAGCGGGGCTTT	CASSEAQRQRGF
NA	TRBJ2-1	TRBD1	TRBV5-1	TGCGCCAGCACCTACAGGGGGCCGGGAGAGGGGCAGTTCTTC	CASTYRGPGEGQFF
NA	TRBJ1-3	NA	TRBV7-8	TGTGCCAGCAGCTTCGAAGGCTCTGGAAACACCATATATTTT	CASSFEGSGNTIYF
NA	TRBJ2-1	TRBD2	TRBV5-1	TGCGCCAGCAGCAGAGAGCAGGGGACTAGCGTCTACAATGAGCAGTTCTTC	CASSREQGTSVYNEQFF
NA	TRBJ2-7	TRBD1	TRBV19	TGTGCCAGTAGTGATACTCCGGGACAGCTCTACGAGCAGTACTTC	CASSDTPGQLYEQYF
NA	TRBJ2-1	TRBD2	TRBV5-1	TGCGCCAGCAGCTTGTCGACTAGCGGGAGGGCCTTGTATGAGCAGTTCTTC	CASSLSTSGRALYEQFF
once	TRBJ2-1	NA	TRBV10-3	TGTGCCATCAGTGTGGGGGACTTCAATGAGCAGTTCTTC	CAISVGDFNEQFF
NA	TRBJ1-1	NA	TRBV7-9	TGTGCCAGCAGCCCGAGGACCGCGGGCCTGGGGGGGACTTTCTTT	CASSPRTAGLGGTFF
once	TRBJ1-5	TRBD1	TRBV11-3	TGTGCCAGCAGCGCCCTCTCCGGGACAGAGTCGACTTTCCACAATCAGCCCCAGCATTTT	CASSALSGTESTFHNQPQHF
few	TRBJ2-7	NA	TRBV24-1	TGTGCCACCAGTGACCACAACAGTTTAACCTACGAGCAGTACTTC	CATSDHNSLTYEQYF
NA	TRBJ1-5	NA	TRBV28	TGTGCCAGCAGTTTACCGGCGGGGAATCAGCCCCAGCATTTT	CASSLPAGNQPQHF
NA	TRBJ2-4	NA	TRBV19	TGTGCCAGTAGTAGGACAACGGACATTCAGTACTTC	CASSRTTDIQYF
NA	TRBJ1-1	NA	TRBV6-4	TGTGCCAGCAGTGACCTGGAGGGTCTTGCTTTCTTT	CASSDLEGLAFF
NA	TRBJ2-1	TRBD2	TRBV7-2	TGTGCCAGCAGCTTCCTAGCGGGGGGCAATGAGCAGTTCTTC	CASSFLAGGNEQFF
NA	TRBJ1-5	NA	TRBV19	TGTGCCAGTAGTTCCGGCTTTACTTATCAGCCCCAGCATTTT	CASSSGFTYQPQHF
NA	TRBJ2-5	TRBD1	TRBV2	TGTGCCAGCAGTGAAGGGACAGGGGAAGAGACCCAGTACTTC	CASSEGTGEETQYF
NA	TRBJ1-6	NA	TRBV6-1	TGTGCCAGCAGTGAAGAGTCAGGGGTGTCACCCCTCCACTTT	CASSEESGVSPLHF
NA	TRBJ1-1	NA	TRBV30	TGTGCCTGGAGTGTACTGGGGGGGAGAAGGATGAACACTGAAGCTTTCTTT	CAWSVLGGRRMNTEAFF
NA	TRBJ1-4	TRBD1	TRBV3-1/TRBV3-2	TGTGCCAGCAGCCAGAGTAGCGGACAGGGAGAAAAACTGTTTTTT	CASSQSSGQGEKLFF
NA	TRBJ2-1	TRBD2	TRBV7-2	TGTGCCAGCAGCTTTAGCGGGGGCGCCTACAATGAGCAGTTCTTC	CASSFSGGAYNEQFF
once	TRBJ2-2	NA	TRBV2	TGTGCCAGCGGACGAAGTGGCGGGGAGCTGTTTTTT	CASGRSGGELFF
NA	TRBJ1-2	NA	TRBV12-3/TRBV12-4	TGTGCCAGCAGTTTCCCACCAACAGAGGGCTACACCTTC	CASSFPPTEGYTF
NA	TRBJ2-1	TRBD2	TRBV6-5	TGTGCCAGCAGGGCGACTAGCGGGAGGACCAATGAGCAGTTCTTC	CASRATSGRTNEQFF
NA	TRBJ2-1	NA	TRBV5-1	TGCGCCAGCAGCGCAGTACCTCGGGGTGAGCAGTTCTTC	CASSAVPRGEQFF
NA	TRBJ1-1	NA	TRBV7-9	TGTGCCAGCAGCTTATTTAGGGACGGGGGACCTGAAGCTTTCTTT	CASSLFRDGGPEAFF
NA	TRBJ2-7	NA	TRBV10-3	TGTGCCATCAGTGTGACCGGCTCCCCCTACTACGAGCAGTACTTC	CAISVTGSPYYEQYF
NA	TRBJ1-2	NA	TRBV5-4	TGTGCCAGCAGCTTGGGCGGGGCCTATGGCTACACCTTC	CASSLGGAYGYTF
NA	TRBJ1-1	NA	TRBV27	TGTGCCAGCAGTTTATCCTTTCTTATGAACACTGAAGCTTTCTTT	CASSLSFLMNTEAFF
NA	TRBJ1-5	NA	TRBV18	TGTGCCAGCTCGCCAGGGTTCCTTAGCAATCAGCCCCAGCATTTT	CASSPGFLSNQPQHF
NA	TRBJ1-1	NA	TRBV19	TGTGCCACGAGGGGCCCCTTGAACACTGAAGCTTTCTTT	CATRGPLNTEAFF
NA	TRBJ1-1	NA	TRBV24-1	TGTGCCACCAGTGACGGGACGAATCCTGAAGCTTTCTTT	CATSDGTNPEAFF
NA	TRBJ2-1	TRBD2	TRBV27	TGTGCCAGCAGTTTCGCCTGGACTAGTCCCCTCAATGAGCAGTTCTTC	CASSFAWTSPLNEQFF
NA	TRBJ2-7	TRBD1	TRBV6-5	TGTGCCTCCTGGGGACAGGGGTCGAACGAGCAGTACTTC	CASWGQGSNEQYF
once	TRBJ2-7	NA	TRBV5-1	TGCGCCAGCAGCCCCCCTGGGGCGACGCCCGTTTCCTACGAGCAGTACTTC	CASSPPGATPVSYEQYF
NA	TRBJ2-1	TRBD1	TRBV11-2	TGTGCCAGCAGCTTGGACAGGAAATTTTACAATGAGCAGTTCTTC	CASSLDRKFYNEQFF
NA	TRBJ1-4	NA	TRBV28	TGTGCCAGCAGTTCCTCCGGGACGGCTAATGAAAAACTGTTTTTT	CASSSSGTANEKLFF
NA	TRBJ2-2	NA	TRBV28	TGTGCCAGCAAGAGGGGAGCCGGGGAGCTGTTTTTT	CASKRGAGELFF
NA	TRBJ2-1	TRBD2	TRBV13	TGTGCCAGCAGCCAGGGACTAGCGGGAGTTCAGGAGCAGTTCTTC	CASSQGLAGVQEQFF
NA	TRBJ1-1	NA	TRBV15	TGTGCCACCAGCAGAGAAGGGAAGGGGAACACTGAAGCTTTCTTT	CATSREGKGNTEAFF